This T cell receptor (beta chain) was identified during a study of cytotoxic CD8 clonotypes in ibrutinib-treated CLL. TCR beta libraries used about 1.9 micrograms of DNA from cryopreserved PBMCs. This CDR3 comprises 17 residues. V shed 6 bases and J 3 bases; nucleotides not matched to a gene: 9. CDR1 is SNHLY, CDR2 FYNNEI, per germline. Sequencing used immunoSEQ multiplex PCR; TCRdb keeps in-frame clones, though not all of them. The profile shows some 200,000 clones, around three quarters of them singletons. This chain connects TRBV2 to TRBJ2-1; 12 bases map to TRBD2. The source material was PBMCs, sampled after 24 months of ibrutinib treatment. This clonotype was obtained from a human donor with chronic lymphocytic leukemia. CDR3 loop: CASRAGLAGGFYNEQFF. CDR3 nucleotide sequence: TGTGCCAGCAGAGCGGGACTAGCGGGTGGGTTCTACAATGAGCAGTTCTTC.